This entry concerns a single TCR beta chain. The source of the sample is a study of blood T cell repertoires in COVID-19. The wider study: Whether acute or convalescent, the COVID-19 samples came from the United States, Italy and Spain. PBMCs, B-cell-depleted T cells, or T cells were the source of the cDNA or gDNA that made up the material.

Germline values: CDR1 LNHDA, CDR2 SQIVND (reference sequence). Trimming at V came to 1 base and at J to 1 base, leaving 7 bases not matched to a gene. This CDR3 comprises 17 residues. In the authors' methods: How many nucleated cells were present was estimated from reference gene primer amplification. The table came from immunoSEQ multiplex PCR; TCRdb's copy has only in-frame clones and leaves some out. V, J and clone size reflect that table, while D and trimming were determined from the DNA. The table has roughly 100,000 clones, about 72% seen once. The specimen was peripheral blood. The sequence came from a man aged 55 to 70 with active or convalescent COVID-19. The V and J genes are TRBV19 and TRBJ2-1; 7 bases agree with TRBD2. CDR3: CASSIGVSGISYNEQFF. The CDR3 region has the DNA TGTGCCAGTAGTATAGGGGTGAGCGGGATTTCCTACAATGAGCAGTTCTTC.